Listed below are T cell receptor beta chains from one sample, sequenced in a study of regulatory dendritic cells for organ transplantation. The data were produced by immunoSEQ multiplex PCR, yet TCRdb's version contains in-frame clones alone and is incomplete. The data contain tens of thousands of clones, roughly 85% of them seen just once; the ten biggest clones take up roughly 0.1%. Sequences were obtained from naive CD4+ T cells from blood. The receptors here all came from a human donor in good health. The CDR3 runs from the conserved cysteine through the conserved F or W. Each record gives: D gene, J gene, V gene, clone size, CDR3 protein, CDR3 DNA. A D gene is named only where the DNA matches it firmly. Some rows mark clone size as missing; the rest say once, few, many or name a class of expanded clone.

d_gene: TRBD1; j_gene: TRBJ2-5; v_gene: TRBV11-2; abundance: .; CDR3aa: CASSQNQGAGWETQYF; CDR3nt: TGTGCCAGCAGCCAAAACCAGGGGGCAGGTTGGGAGACCCAGTACTTC
d_gene: TRBD1; j_gene: TRBJ1-5; v_gene: TRBV7-2; abundance: .; CDR3aa: CASSLGRTGSNQPQHF; CDR3nt: TGTGCCAGCAGCTTAGGGAGGACAGGAAGCAATCAGCCCCAGCATTTT
d_gene: .; j_gene: TRBJ2-1; v_gene: TRBV5-6; abundance: .; CDR3aa: CASSVLQLRYEQFF; CDR3nt: TGTGCCAGCAGCGTGCTCCAGTTAAGATACGAGCAGTTCTTC
d_gene: .; j_gene: TRBJ2-2; v_gene: TRBV4-1; abundance: .; CDR3aa: CASSQPTTTGELFF; CDR3nt: TGCGCCAGCAGCCAACCAACTACTACCGGGGAGCTGTTTTTT
d_gene: TRBD1; j_gene: TRBJ1-4; v_gene: TRBV4-1; abundance: .; CDR3aa: CASRDSGQGNEKLFF; CDR3nt: TGCGCCAGCCGGGATTCGGGACAGGGGAATGAAAAACTGTTTTTT
d_gene: TRBD1; j_gene: TRBJ1-6; v_gene: TRBV18; abundance: .; CDR3aa: CASSSLTGERNSPLHF; CDR3nt: TGTGCCAGCTCATCCCTAACAGGGGAACGGAATTCACCCCTCCACTTT
d_gene: TRBD2; j_gene: TRBJ2-3; v_gene: TRBV28; abundance: .; CDR3aa: CASSLSGLAGGHRITGATDTQYF; CDR3nt: TGTGCCAGCAGTTTATCGGGACTAGCGGGGGGCCATCGAATAACTGGAGCCACAGATACGCAGTATTTT
d_gene: .; j_gene: TRBJ1-3; v_gene: TRBV19; abundance: .; CDR3aa: CASSIRLAYSGNTIYF; CDR3nt: TGTGCCAGTAGTATCCGGCTAGCGTACTCTGGAAACACCATATATTTT
d_gene: .; j_gene: TRBJ2-7; v_gene: TRBV5-5; abundance: .; CDR3aa: CASSSGDLSYEQYF; CDR3nt: TGTGCCAGCAGCTCCGGAGACCTCTCCTACGAGCAGTACTTC
d_gene: .; j_gene: TRBJ1-2; v_gene: TRBV4-3; abundance: .; CDR3aa: CASSQENRAHGYTF; CDR3nt: TGCGCCAGCAGCCAAGAAAACAGGGCTCATGGCTACACCTTC
d_gene: TRBD2; j_gene: TRBJ2-3; v_gene: TRBV2; abundance: .; CDR3aa: CASTRTSGGSTDTQYF; CDR3nt: TGTGCCAGCACCCGTACTAGCGGGGGTAGCACAGATACGCAGTATTTT
d_gene: TRBD1; j_gene: TRBJ1-2; v_gene: TRBV19; abundance: once; CDR3aa: CASSMEATGDYGYTF; CDR3nt: TGTGCCAGTAGTATGGAAGCCACAGGGGACTATGGCTACACCTTC
d_gene: TRBD2; j_gene: TRBJ2-2; v_gene: TRBV5-1; abundance: .; CDR3aa: CASSWPSGGRNTGELFF; CDR3nt: TGCGCCAGCAGCTGGCCCAGCGGGGGGAGGAACACCGGGGAGCTGTTTTTT
d_gene: .; j_gene: TRBJ1-1; v_gene: TRBV19; abundance: .; CDR3aa: CASRDPGSNTEAFF; CDR3nt: TGTGCCAGTAGGGACCCGGGATCGAACACTGAAGCTTTCTTT
d_gene: .; j_gene: TRBJ2-5; v_gene: TRBV9; abundance: .; CDR3aa: CASSATSRGETQYF; CDR3nt: TGTGCCAGCAGCGCGACTAGTCGGGGAGAGACCCAGTACTTC
d_gene: .; j_gene: TRBJ1-3; v_gene: TRBV5-5; abundance: .; CDR3aa: CASSFQGSSGNTIYF; CDR3nt: TGTGCCAGCAGCTTTCAGGGCAGCTCTGGAAACACCATATATTTT
d_gene: TRBD1; j_gene: TRBJ1-4; v_gene: TRBV5-4; abundance: once; CDR3aa: CASSFRTGEGEKLFF; CDR3nt: TGTGCCAGCAGCTTTCGGACAGGGGAGGGTGAAAAACTGTTTTTT
d_gene: TRBD1; j_gene: TRBJ1-2; v_gene: TRBV4-2; abundance: .; CDR3aa: CASSPGGQGNYGYTF; CDR3nt: TGTGCCAGCAGCCCCGGAGGACAGGGAAACTATGGCTACACCTTC
d_gene: TRBD2; j_gene: TRBJ2-7; v_gene: TRBV19; abundance: once; CDR3aa: CASSIGLSGGYEQYF; CDR3nt: TGTGCCAGTAGTATAGGCCTCAGCGGGGGCTACGAGCAGTACTTC
d_gene: TRBD2; j_gene: TRBJ2-3; v_gene: TRBV19; abundance: .; CDR3aa: CASSMGLARPGGVAHRPQYF; CDR3nt: TGTGCCAGTAGTATGGGACTAGCTCGCCCCGGGGGAGTCGCTCATCGGCCGCAGTATTTT
d_gene: .; j_gene: TRBJ1-4; v_gene: TRBV5-1; abundance: .; CDR3aa: CASSSDGQITNEKLFF; CDR3nt: TGCGCCAGCAGCTCCGATGGACAGATAACTAATGAAAAACTGTTTTTT
d_gene: .; j_gene: TRBJ2-1; v_gene: TRBV20-1; abundance: .; CDR3aa: CSASLYNEQFF; CDR3nt: TGCAGTGCTAGCCTTTACAATGAGCAGTTCTTC
d_gene: TRBD1; j_gene: TRBJ2-2; v_gene: TRBV2; abundance: few; CDR3aa: CASEKGQGDTGELFF; CDR3nt: TGTGCCAGCGAAAAGGGACAGGGCGACACCGGGGAGCTGTTTTTT
d_gene: .; j_gene: TRBJ2-1; v_gene: TRBV7-2; abundance: .; CDR3aa: CASSFQLENEQFF; CDR3nt: TGTGCCAGCAGCTTCCAACTAGAAAATGAGCAGTTCTTC
d_gene: TRBD1; j_gene: TRBJ1-1; v_gene: TRBV6-4; abundance: .; CDR3aa: CASSDSTTGGLNTEAFF; CDR3nt: TGTGCCAGCAGTGACTCGACCACAGGGGGCTTGAACACTGAAGCTTTCTTT
d_gene: .; j_gene: TRBJ1-1; v_gene: TRBV7-2; abundance: .; CDR3aa: CASSLSSLHTEAFF; CDR3nt: TGTGCCAGCAGCTTAAGCTCCCTGCACACTGAAGCTTTCTTT
d_gene: .; j_gene: TRBJ1-1; v_gene: TRBV15; abundance: .; CDR3aa: CATSRERQMNTEAFF; CDR3nt: TGTGCCACCAGCAGAGAGAGACAGATGAACACTGAAGCTTTCTTT
d_gene: .; j_gene: TRBJ1-1; v_gene: TRBV7-9; abundance: .; CDR3aa: CASSLTGGGDTEAFF; CDR3nt: TGTGCCAGCAGCTTAACTGGAGGGGGGGACACTGAAGCTTTCTTT
d_gene: TRBD1; j_gene: TRBJ1-4; v_gene: TRBV18; abundance: once; CDR3aa: CASSSGQGATNEKLFF; CDR3nt: TGTGCCAGCTCATCCGGACAGGGGGCAACTAATGAAAAACTGTTTTTT
d_gene: .; j_gene: TRBJ1-2; v_gene: TRBV5-1; abundance: few; CDR3aa: CASSPGGDTNYGYTF; CDR3nt: TGCGCCAGCAGCCCTGGGGGGGATACTAACTATGGCTACACCTTC
d_gene: .; j_gene: TRBJ1-1; v_gene: TRBV7-2; abundance: once; CDR3aa: CASSLMTRDTEAFF; CDR3nt: TGTGCCAGCAGCCTTATGACCAGGGACACTGAAGCTTTCTTT
d_gene: TRBD2; j_gene: TRBJ2-1; v_gene: TRBV25-1; abundance: .; CDR3aa: CASSPLELARVNEQFF; CDR3nt: TGTGCCAGCAGTCCACTAGAACTAGCGCGGGTGAATGAGCAGTTCTTC
d_gene: TRBD1; j_gene: TRBJ2-5; v_gene: TRBV7-2; abundance: .; CDR3aa: CASSSPGQGEETQYF; CDR3nt: TGTGCCAGCAGCTCGCCGGGACAGGGGGAAGAGACCCAGTACTTC
d_gene: TRBD2; j_gene: TRBJ2-7; v_gene: TRBV7-2; abundance: .; CDR3aa: CASRRTGGNSYEQYF; CDR3nt: TGTGCCAGCAGGAGGACGGGGGGGAACTCCTACGAGCAGTACTTC
d_gene: .; j_gene: TRBJ1-5; v_gene: TRBV4-3; abundance: .; CDR3aa: CASSQDLLPPQPQHF; CDR3nt: TGCGCCAGCAGCCAAGATCTTCTCCCTCCTCAGCCCCAGCATTTT
d_gene: .; j_gene: TRBJ1-1; v_gene: TRBV9; abundance: .; CDR3aa: CASSVEETGLKHF; CDR3nt: TGTGCCAGCAGCGTAGAGGAGACAGGTTTAAAGCACTTT
d_gene: TRBD2; j_gene: TRBJ2-3; v_gene: TRBV5-1; abundance: once; CDR3aa: CASSSSGGATHFTDTQYF; CDR3nt: TGCGCCAGCAGCTCTAGCGGGGGGGCGACCCATTTCACAGATACGCAGTATTTT
d_gene: .; j_gene: TRBJ2-3; v_gene: TRBV6-4; abundance: once; CDR3aa: CASSVDRVQQYF; CDR3nt: TGTGCCAGCAGCGTCGACCGGGTTCAGCAGTATTTT
d_gene: TRBD2; j_gene: TRBJ2-7; v_gene: TRBV7-9; abundance: .; CDR3aa: CASSFGRGDEQYF; CDR3nt: TGTGCCAGCAGCTTCGGTCGGGGGGACGAGCAGTACTTC
d_gene: TRBD1; j_gene: TRBJ2-5; v_gene: TRBV10-3; abundance: .; CDR3aa: CAISDAQGAQETQYF; CDR3nt: TGTGCCATCAGTGACGCCCAGGGGGCCCAAGAGACCCAGTACTTC
d_gene: .; j_gene: TRBJ2-7; v_gene: TRBV5-8; abundance: .; CDR3aa: CASSLRAYYEQYF; CDR3nt: TGTGCCAGCAGCTTGCGCGCCTACTACGAGCAGTACTTC
d_gene: .; j_gene: TRBJ1-1; v_gene: TRBV7-9; abundance: .; CDR3aa: CASSSSTLNTEAFF; CDR3nt: TGTGCCAGCAGCTCATCGACACTGAACACTGAAGCTTTCTTT
d_gene: .; j_gene: TRBJ1-5; v_gene: TRBV7-8; abundance: .; CDR3aa: CASSLVGPQGSPQHF; CDR3nt: TGTGCCAGCAGCTTAGTGGGGCCCCAGGGAAGCCCCCAGCATTTT
d_gene: TRBD1; j_gene: TRBJ1-4; v_gene: TRBV7-8; abundance: .; CDR3aa: CASSSPGQLFF; CDR3nt: TGTGCCAGCAGCTCTCCGGGACAGCTGTTTTTT
d_gene: TRBD1; j_gene: TRBJ2-1; v_gene: TRBV5-1; abundance: .; CDR3aa: CASSPGQGNREQFF; CDR3nt: TGCGCCAGCAGCCCGGGACAGGGAAACAGGGAGCAGTTCTTC
d_gene: .; j_gene: TRBJ1-4; v_gene: TRBV7-2; abundance: few; CDR3aa: CASSLGRDREKLFF; CDR3nt: TGTGCCAGCAGCTTAGGACGGGATCGTGAAAAACTGTTTTTT
d_gene: .; j_gene: TRBJ1-3; v_gene: TRBV5-4; abundance: .; CDR3aa: CASSSTQGGVNTIYF; CDR3nt: TGTGCCAGCAGCTCCACGCAGGGAGGGGTGAACACCATATATTTT
d_gene: .; j_gene: TRBJ2-5; v_gene: TRBV5-1; abundance: .; CDR3aa: CASSLVAGSGETQYF; CDR3nt: TGCGCCAGCAGCTTGGTGGCGGGGAGCGGGGAGACCCAGTACTTC
d_gene: TRBD1; j_gene: TRBJ1-5; v_gene: TRBV2; abundance: .; CDR3aa: CASSPDRVEAQPQHF; CDR3nt: TGTGCCAGCAGTCCTGACAGGGTGGAGGCCCAGCCCCAGCATTTT
d_gene: .; j_gene: TRBJ1-3; v_gene: TRBV13; abundance: .; CDR3aa: CATRGGAGNTIYF; CDR3nt: TGTGCCACTAGGGGGGGTGCTGGAAACACCATATATTTT
d_gene: .; j_gene: TRBJ1-1; v_gene: TRBV6-5; abundance: .; CDR3aa: CASSYGWGQSVAEAFF; CDR3nt: TGTGCCAGCAGTTACGGCTGGGGGCAGTCCGTAGCTGAAGCTTTCTTT
d_gene: .; j_gene: TRBJ1-2; v_gene: TRBV7-2; abundance: .; CDR3aa: CASSSGQGYGYTF; CDR3nt: TGTGCCAGCAGCTCGGGACAAGGCTATGGCTACACCTTC
d_gene: TRBD2; j_gene: TRBJ2-3; v_gene: TRBV6-1; abundance: .; CDR3aa: CASSETPAGGDTQYF; CDR3nt: TGTGCCAGCAGTGAAACCCCAGCGGGGGGAGATACGCAGTATTTT